What follows are 29 T cell receptor beta chains derived from one specimen sequenced in a study of technical replicates of blood from several donors. Some clones are missing from TCRdb's copy, which holds only in-frame ones; the method was immunoSEQ multiplex PCR. The table includes 75,000 to 100,000 clones, approximately 90% detected once. Source material: T cells isolated from PBMCs. The source of these receptors is a human donor in good health.

The rearrangement uses TRBV6-5 and TRBJ1-4; no firm D call. The CDR3 contains 15 residues. The germline CDR1 and CDR2 sequences are MNHEY and SVGAGI. The V end lost 0 bases, the J end lost 3 bases, and 8 bases lay between the germline ends. The CDR3, as DNA: TGTGCCAGCAGTTACTCGGGGAGCCCTAATGAAAAACTGTTTTTT. Protein sequence: CASSYSGSPNEKLFF.

This CDR3 reads CASRPLLFRDRVGNQPQHF. The CDR3 nucleotides read TGTGCCAGCAGACCCCTCCTATTCCGGGACAGGGTTGGCAATCAGCCCCAGCATTTT. The chain carries TRBV27 and TRBJ1-5, with 9 bases matching TRBD1. This CDR3 spans 19 amino acids. Germline CDR1 MNHEY, CDR2 SMNVEV (reference sequence). V gave up 6 bases and J gave up 2 bases; unmatched junction bases: 17.

The chain joins TRBV10-3 to TRBJ2-2; TRBD1 matches 9 bases. The CDR3 extends over 15 amino acids. Germline lookup yields CDR1 ENHRY and CDR2 SYGVKD. V trimming: 8 bases; J trimming: 6 bases; junction bases outside the gene matches: 10. The CDR3 coding sequence is TGTGCCATCGCACAGGGGGCGATTGTCGCCGGGGAGCTGTTTTTT. As protein: CAIAQGAIVAGELFF.

The chain carries TRBV5-4 and TRBJ1-4; TRBD1 matches 7 bases. Germline values: CDR1 SGHNT, CDR2 YYREEE (reference sequence). The length of the CDR3 is 17 residues. The ends lost 3 bases at V and 5 bases at J; junction bases unmatched: 13. The CDR3 DNA reads TGTGCCAGCAGCTCAGGACCTGACAGGGCCCTAAATGAAAAACTGTTTTTT. It codes for CASSSGPDRALNEKLFF.

This chain joins TRBV4-2 and TRBJ2-2; 10 bases line up with TRBD2. From germline, CDR1 is LGHNA and CDR2 YNFKEQ. V lost 1 base and J lost 8; bases outside the gene matches: 4. The CDR3 has 15 residues. CDR3 sequence reads: CASSQGTSGSGELFF. CDR3 coding DNA: TGTGCCAGCAGCCAAGGGACTAGCGGATCAGGGGAGCTGTTTTTT.

The chain combines TRBV30 with TRBJ2-1; 9 bases agree with TRBD1. V shed 2 bases, J shed 15 bases, and the junction held 8 bases outside the gene matches. CDR3 length: 12 residues. Germline V lookup: CDR1 GTSNPN, CDR2 SVGIG (reference sequence). The CDR3 DNA sequence: TGTGCCTGGAGTAGCGGACAGGGGCACCCGTTCTTC. This encodes CAWSSGQGHPFF. Full variable domain (rest looked up from reference TRBV30 and TRBJ2-1): SQTIHQWPATLVQPVGSPLSLECTVEGTSNPNLYWYRQAAGRGLQLLFYSVGIGQISSEVPQNLSASRPQDRQFILSSKKLLLSDSGFYLCAWSSGQGHPFFGPGTRLTVL.

This sequence joins TRBV5-1 and TRBJ2-3; 12 bases are shared with TRBD2. This CDR3 contains 19 residues. The junction had 12 bases not matched to a gene; V was cut back by 4 bases and J by 0 bases. Germline assignment: CDR1 SGHRS and CDR2 YFSETQ. CDR3 nucleotides: TGCGCCAGCAGCGCGCCGACTAGCGGGAGATACACTAGCACAGATACGCAGTATTTT. Translating it yields CASSAPTSGRYTSTDTQYF.

The rearrangement joins TRBV9 to TRBJ1-1, with a tentative D call TRBD1 (6 bases). The CDR3 contains 15 residues. Germline CDR1 is SGDLS and CDR2 is YYNGEE. Trimming left V 0 bases short and J 4 bases short, with 13 bases between. The CDR3 region is CASSVDVQGFTEAFF. The CDR3 coding sequence is TGTGCCAGCAGCGTAGATGTACAGGGTTTCACTGAAGCTTTCTTT.

This sequence joins TRBV6-5 and TRBJ1-2, with a weak D call TRBD1 (6 bases). With 6 bases removed from V and 4 bases from J, the gap between germline ends came to 15 bases. The germline V gene has CDR1 MNHEY and CDR2 SVGAGI. The CDR3 is 14 amino acids. The CDR3 region is CASSHGTTLYGYTF. CDR3 bases: TGTGCCAGCAGCCACGGGACAACGCTCTATGGCTACACCTTC.

This chain uses TRBV19 with TRBJ2-7; TRBD2 matches 8 bases. The CDR3 totals 13 residues. Losses at the gene ends were 5 bases for V and 5 bases for J; bases not matched to a gene: 5. Germline CDR1 reads LNHDA; CDR2 reads SQIVND (reference sequence). CDR3 loop: CASSREGLDEQYF. In DNA, the CDR3 is TGTGCCAGTAGTCGGGAGGGCCTCGACGAGCAGTACTTC.

This rearrangement joins TRBV28 to TRBJ2-5; D unresolved. The germline V and J ends were trimmed by 5 bases and 2 bases, with 3 bases remaining between them. Per the germline V gene, CDR1 is MDHEN and CDR2 is SYDVKM. This CDR3 spans 11 amino acids. The CDR3 region has the DNA TGTGCCAGCAGTCAACAAGAGACCCAGTACTTC. It encodes CASSQQETQYF.

V gene TRBV4-1 combines with J gene TRBJ2-2; 7 bases line up with TRBD2. CDR1 and CDR2 (germline): MGHRA, YSYEKL. V trimming: 6 bases; J trimming: 6 bases; junction bases outside the gene matches: 7. The CDR3 is made up of 14 amino acids. CDR3 sequence: CASSPGLGAGELFF. For the CDR3, the DNA is TGCGCCAGCAGTCCCGGACTAGGGGCCGGGGAGCTGTTTTTT.

This sequence joins TRBV7-2 and TRBJ1-1, with a weak D call TRBD1 (6 bases). Trimming shortened V by 5 bases and J by 7 bases, and 20 bases separated the two germline ends. The CDR3 loop spans 15 amino acids. The germline gives CDR1 SGHTA, CDR2 FQGNSA. The CDR3: CASSPWGSTGDEAFF. The CDR3 DNA reads as TGTGCCAGCAGCCCATGGGGGTCGACAGGAGATGAAGCTTTCTTT.

This clone was detected once. The genes are TRBV7-6 and TRBJ2-3; unclear D gene. V was pared by 3 bases and J by 2 bases, with 9 bases between. The CDR3 contains 14 residues. Germline-derived CDR1 and CDR2 are SGHVS and FNYEAQ. The CDR3 reads CASSLYSPTDTQYF. CDR3 coding DNA: TGTGCCAGCAGCTTGTACAGCCCCACAGATACGCAGTATTTT.

The chain is built from TRBV7-9 and TRBJ2-7; tentatively, D is TRBD2 (6 bases). The CDR3 is 13 amino acids. CDR1 is SEHNR and CDR2 is FQNEAQ in the germline V gene (reference sequence). V lost 5 bases and J lost 3, with 11 bases in between. The CDR3 DNA sequence: TGTGCCAGCAGCAGGGACTCGAGCTACGAGCAGTACTTC. This sequence encodes CASSRDSSYEQYF.

The chain employs TRBV29-1 and TRBJ2-7, with 9 nucleotides matching TRBD1. The J segment lost 4 bases and the V segment lost 4 bases, leaving 2 bases of the junction unmatched. Germline V gene lookup returns CDR1 SQVTM and CDR2 ANQGSEA. The CDR3 runs to 12 residues. CDR3 protein: CSVVGQGYEQYF. Written as DNA, the CDR3 is TGCAGCGTTGTGGGACAGGGTTACGAGCAGTACTTC.

This clone was seen once. CDR3 amino acids: CASSLGPGGGYEQYF. Written as DNA, the CDR3 is TGTGCCAGCAGCTTGGGCCCCGGGGGAGGCTACGAGCAGTACTTC. The genes are TRBV5-4 and TRBJ2-7; D perhaps matches TRBD2 (6 bases). Trimming shortened V by 0 bases and J by 3 bases, and 13 bases separated the two germline ends. Germline V gene sequence: CDR1 SGHNT, CDR2 YYREEE (reference sequence). This CDR3 has 15 amino acids.

The genes are TRBV16 and TRBJ2-7; TRBD2 agrees at 12 bases. Germline V gene sequence: CDR1 KGHSY, CDR2 FQNENV. V lost 1 base to trimming and J lost 7 bases; unmatched junction nucleotides: 8. The CDR3 length is 16 residues. The CDR3 is CASSQFASGRVQEQYF. The CDR3 region has the DNA TGTGCCAGCAGCCAATTTGCTAGCGGGAGGGTGCAGGAGCAGTACTTC.

The chain couples TRBV5-6 to TRBJ2-7; 8 nucleotides agree with TRBD1. The CDR3 is 16 amino acids. Per germline, CDR1 SGHDT and CDR2 YYEEEE. V gave up 1 base and J gave up 1 base; unmatched junction bases: 7. The CDR3 bases are TGTGCCAGCAGCTTGTCGTACAGGGGGAGGTCCTACGAGCAGTACTTC. It specifies CASSLSYRGRSYEQYF.

The rearrangement uses TRBV6-1 and TRBJ2-2; 7 nucleotides agree with TRBD1. V was clipped by 8 bases and J by 0 bases; unmatched bases: 6. The CDR3 sequence is 15 residues long. From germline, CDR1 is MNHNS and CDR2 SASEGT. CDR3 amino acids: CASGKGGSNTGELFF. In nucleotides, the CDR3 is TGTGCCAGCGGTAAAGGGGGCTCGAACACCGGGGAGCTGTTTTTT.

The V call is TRBV4-1, the J call TRBJ1-1, with D perhaps TRBD1 (6 bases). The V and J ends lost 1 base and 5 bases respectively, with 11 bases between them. Germline CDR1 is MGHRA and CDR2 is YSYEKL. The CDR3 spans 14 residues. The CDR3 reads CASSQGDRRTEAFF. CDR3 bases: TGCGCCAGCAGCCAAGGAGACAGGAGGACTGAAGCTTTCTTT.

V usage is TRBV27 and J usage is TRBJ1-4; TRBD1 is a possible D gene (6 bases). CDR3 length equals 14 residues. Germline V gene lookup returns CDR1 MNHEY and CDR2 SMNVEV (reference sequence). Trimming shortened V by 6 bases and J by 7 bases, and 15 bases separated the two germline ends. The DNA of the CDR3 is TGTGCCAGCAGACCCAGGGGTGAGGGTGAAAAACTGTTTTTT. Translated: CASRPRGEGEKLFF.

The count of this clone is one. The V call is TRBV25-1, the J call TRBJ2-1; D might be TRBD2 (6 bases). CDR1 MGHDK and CDR2 SYGVNS come from the germline V gene. V was clipped by 8 bases and J by 4 bases, with 15 bases between them. This CDR3 comprises 14 residues. The DNA for the CDR3 is TGTGCCAGCCACACCGGGACTGAATACAATGAGCAGTTCTTC. It specifies CASHTGTEYNEQFF.

The chain joins TRBV29-1 to TRBJ2-7, with TRBD2 as a possible D gene (7 bases). The CDR3 totals 13 residues. V lost 7 bases and J 4 bases, leaving 17 bases between the germline ends. Germline assignment: CDR1 SQVTM and CDR2 ANQGSEA. CDR3: CSGQHGGQYEQYF. Here the CDR3 DNA reads TGCAGCGGGCAGCACGGGGGGCAGTACGAGCAGTACTTC.

J is TRBJ1-5 and V is TRBV10-3, with D unclear. This CDR3 is 12 amino acids long. Germline V gene data show CDR1 as ENHRY and CDR2 as SYGVKD. CDR3 sequence reads: CATGGNGQPQHF. CDR3 DNA: TGTGCGACGGGAGGGAATGGGCAGCCCCAGCATTTT.

V usage is TRBV6-5 and J usage is TRBJ2-5, with a tentative D call TRBD1 (5 bases). CDR1 is MNHEY, CDR2 SVGAGI, per germline. The CDR3 totals 12 residues. V lost 3 bases, J lost 7 bases, and 9 bases lay in between. CDR3 protein: CASSYRDRTQYF. CDR3 sequence (DNA): TGTGCCAGCAGTTATCGCGACAGGACCCAGTACTTC.

This rearrangement joins TRBV5-1 to TRBJ2-1; D is ambiguous. CDR3 length: 13 amino acids. V lost 1 base, J lost 7 bases, and 9 bases lay in between. Germline V lookup: CDR1 SGHRS, CDR2 YFSETQ. CDR3 bases: TGCGCCAGCAGCTTGCCCCCCCTGAATGAGCAGTTCTTC. It yields the protein CASSLPPLNEQFF. The full variable domain, completed using reference TRBV5-1 and TRBJ2-1, is KAGVTQTPRYLIKTRGQQVTLSCSPISGHRSVSWYQQTPGQGLQFLFEYFSETQRNKGNFPGRFSGRQFSNSRSEMNVSTLELGDSALYLCASSLPPLNEQFFGPGTRLTVL.

This CDR3 is CASHRQNSYNEQFF. The CDR3 DNA sequence: TGTGCCAGCCACAGGCAGAACTCCTACAATGAGCAGTTCTTC. The rearrangement links TRBV18 to TRBJ2-1, with D perhaps matching TRBD1 (5 bases). Germline-derived CDR1 and CDR2 are KGHSH and LQKENI. V was shortened by 8 bases and J by 0 bases, with 11 bases between the two germline ends. The CDR3 consists of 14 residues.

V is TRBV19 and J is TRBJ2-7, with TRBD1 identical over 8 bases. The V gene's germline CDR1 is LNHDA and CDR2 SQIVND (reference sequence). The ends lost 1 base at V and 0 bases at J; junction bases unmatched: 8. The CDR3 sequence is 17 residues long. The DNA for the CDR3 is TGTGCCAGTAGTATAGGATCCGCTGACAGGGGCTCCTACGAGCAGTACTTC. Its translation is CASSIGSADRGSYEQYF.